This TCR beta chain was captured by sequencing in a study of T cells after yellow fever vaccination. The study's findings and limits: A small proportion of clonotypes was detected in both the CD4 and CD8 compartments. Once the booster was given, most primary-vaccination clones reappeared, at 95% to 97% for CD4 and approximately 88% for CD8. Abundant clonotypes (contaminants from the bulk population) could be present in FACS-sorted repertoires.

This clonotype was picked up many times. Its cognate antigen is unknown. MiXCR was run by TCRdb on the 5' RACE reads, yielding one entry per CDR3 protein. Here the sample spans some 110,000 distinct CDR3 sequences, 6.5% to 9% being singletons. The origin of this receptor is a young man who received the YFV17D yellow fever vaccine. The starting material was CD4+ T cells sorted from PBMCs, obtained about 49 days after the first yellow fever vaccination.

In DNA, the CDR3 is TGTGCCAGCAGTTACTCGGGAGGGGTCGATGAGCAGTTCTTC. This gives the protein CASSYSGGVDEQFF. The rearrangement links TRBV6-2 or TRBV6-3 to TRBJ2-1; 7 bases align to TRBD2. Trimming cost V 0 bases and J 8 bases; bases outside gene matches: 4. Germline assignment: CDR1 MNHEY and CDR2 SVGEGT. The CDR3 has 14 residues.